What follows describes a single TCR beta chain. No antigen is known for it. CDR3 length equals 16 residues. The data stem from a study of cytomegalovirus exposure and HLA in healthy donors. Study-level points and caveats: Investigators reported more than 150 TCR beta chains as tied to cytomegalovirus. Immune exposure information comprised only CMV serostatus.

60 Vbeta and 13 Jbeta primers were used in PCR. Sequencing was performed with immunoSEQ multiplex PCR; in TCRdb, only in-frame clones are kept and a portion is missing. The sample has under 150,000 clones, roughly 80% seen once; the top ten hold roughly 12%. The TCR comes from a male donor in good health and CMV-seropositive. Material for sequencing was PBMCs. The chain combines TRBV12-1 with TRBJ2-1; TRBD2 was called by the table and not checked on the DNA. TRBV12-1 is an annotated pseudogene. The CDR3 reads CASSYPLAGAVVEQFF. CDR3 DNA: TGTGCCAGCAGCTACCCCCTAGCGGGAGCAGTAGTTGAGCAGTTCTTC.